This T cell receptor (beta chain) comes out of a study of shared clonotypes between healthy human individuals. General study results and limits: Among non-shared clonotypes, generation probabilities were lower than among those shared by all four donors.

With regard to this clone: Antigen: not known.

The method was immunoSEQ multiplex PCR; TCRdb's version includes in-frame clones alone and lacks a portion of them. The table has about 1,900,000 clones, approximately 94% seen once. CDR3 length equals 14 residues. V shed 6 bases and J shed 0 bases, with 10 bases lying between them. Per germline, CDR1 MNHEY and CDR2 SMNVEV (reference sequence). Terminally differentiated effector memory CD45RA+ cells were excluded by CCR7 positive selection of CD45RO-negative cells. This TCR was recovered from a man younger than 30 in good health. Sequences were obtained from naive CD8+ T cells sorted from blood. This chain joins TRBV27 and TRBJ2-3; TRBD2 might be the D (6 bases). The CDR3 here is CASSTGTSTDTQYF. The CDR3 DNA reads TGTGCCAGCAGCACCGGGACTAGCACAGATACGCAGTATTTT.